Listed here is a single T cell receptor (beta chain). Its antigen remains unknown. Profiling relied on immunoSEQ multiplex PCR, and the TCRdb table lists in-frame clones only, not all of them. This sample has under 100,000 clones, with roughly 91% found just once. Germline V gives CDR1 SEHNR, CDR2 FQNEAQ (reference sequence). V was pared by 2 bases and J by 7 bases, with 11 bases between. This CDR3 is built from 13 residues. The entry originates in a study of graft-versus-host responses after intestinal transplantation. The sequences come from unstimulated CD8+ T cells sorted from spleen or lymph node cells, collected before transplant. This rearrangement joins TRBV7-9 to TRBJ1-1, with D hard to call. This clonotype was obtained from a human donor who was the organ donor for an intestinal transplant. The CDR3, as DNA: TGTGCCAGCAGCTTATCGGCAGGTAATGAAGCTTTCTTT. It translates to CASSLSAGNEAFF.